This T cell receptor (beta chain) was profiled in a study of identifying expanded T cells in peripheral blood (dated by TCRdb to 2018 to 2020). Broadly, across the study: Separate aliquots of the same genomic DNA pool were sequenced to produce technical replicates, and four replicates were compared in pairs. Broader findings and caveats from the paper: The binomial model flagged about 1.2 differentially abundant clones between technical replicates, compared with approximately 16 over about 2 weeks and 19 over around 4 weeks. Variance in clone template counts between approximately 2-week samples significantly increased with total template count across all healthy donors. Both the number of clones called differentially abundant and the false-positive rate were significantly reduced by the beta-binomial model across all healthy-donor time intervals. The authors expected that biological variance in healthy repertoires might rise further over much longer intervals, such as months to years.

This clone was recorded only once. This clone's antigen is unknown. Base quality data are lacking; no much larger clone is found one base away. During the collection period, no infections or other immune events were recorded for the healthy donors. Blood repertoires from healthy donors were used as a training cohort for calibrating time-dependent variance in a beta-binomial model of differential abundance of T-cell clones. There were around ten healthy donors in the training cohort, of whom 3 were female and 7 were male. The donors were between roughly 25 and 65 years old, with an average age of around 42 years. Obtained from a commercial supplier, whole blood was collected from each healthy donor at three time points set around two weeks apart. Genomic DNA was extracted from unsorted whole blood for immunosequencing. CDR1 and CDR2 were assigned from the germline V gene as SGHDN and FVKESK. The CDR3 covers 11 residues, taking in both the cysteine and the phenylalanine. This entry keeps only the CDR3 DNA: 33 bases, framed from base 1. V lost 1 base and J lost 9 bases; the stretch between them is 4 bases long.

TCRbeta CDR3 regions were profiled by bias-controlled multiplex PCR amplification of genomic DNA with the immunoSEQ Assay. Turning to the authors' computational methods: To quantify the absolute abundance of each unique TCRbeta CDR3 region, the sequences were collapsed and filtered. Differential abundance was tested with two models: a binomial (Fisher-equivalent) model and a beta-binomial model that adds time-dependent variance fitted from healthy donors. Clones with fewer than 5 combined templates were removed, and differential abundance was called for clones with a Benjamini-Hochberg FDR below 0.01. Using the form v = (b*log(k)+a)^2, the beta-binomial variance was modeled as a function of the total template count across the two samples. The table comes from immuneACCESS by way of TCRdb, which keeps in-frame sequences with V and J called. Part of the clones is missing from these tables; in studies checked, under half for an unresolved V gene and the rest for unknown reasons. For V, J and clone size, that table is used; D and trimming come from the DNA. The sample contains nearly 60,000 clones, around 90% of them found a single time. About 3.8% of the sample comes from the top ten.

The sequence is built from TRBV14 and TRBJ2-1, with the D segment identity uncertain. The TCR was taken from a person aged 18 to 70 in good health. Sequenced sample: blood. The CDR3 protein: CASSQVGEQFF. In nucleotide form, the sequence is TGTGCCAGCAGCCAAGTTGGTGAGCAGTTCTTC.